Below, 3 T cell receptor beta chains from the same sample are listed, as sequenced in a study of T cells in Graves' hyperthyroidism and ophthalmopathy. Researchers took RNA transcripts and amplified the TCR beta CDR3 regions from them. During a first-round RT-PCR of the TCR CDR3, the HTBI primer set was used. TCRdb analysed the multiplex PCR reads with MiXCR anew, one entry per CDR3 protein. The sample shows 270,000 or so distinct CDR3 sequences, 20% to 25% of them seen only once. Material for sequencing was blood. The receptors stem from a middle-aged man with Graves' hyperthyroidism that later progressed to Graves' ophthalmopathy.

This clonotype was counted ten times or more. The gene calls are TRBV24-1 and TRBJ2-2; D is ambiguous. CDR1 and CDR2 (germline): KGHDR, SFDVKD. The length of the CDR3 is 13 residues. V lost 5 bases and J 0 bases, leaving 3 bases between the germline ends. The CDR3 reads CATSAPNTGELFF. The CDR3 DNA follows: TGTGCCACCAGTGCCCCGAACACCGGGGAGCTGTTTTTT.

This clonotype was counted at least ten times. The chain has TRBV2 and TRBJ2-5, with TRBD1 identical over 7 bases. V lost 6 bases, J lost 5 bases, and 6 bases stayed unmatched. The CDR3 consists of 13 residues. CDR1 SNHLY and CDR2 FYNNEI come from the germline V gene. The CDR3 bases are TGTGCCAGCAGGGCACAGGGGATGGAGACCCAGTACTTC. Its translation is CASRAQGMETQYF. The entire variable domain, with the rest obtained from reference TRBV2 and TRBJ2-5, is as follows: EPEVTQTPSHQVTQMGQEVILRCVPISNHLYFYWYRQILGQKVEFLVSFYNNEISEKSEIFDDQFSVERPDGSNFTLKIRSTKLEDSAMYFCASRAQGMETQYFGPGTRLLVL.

The chain carries TRBV7-9 and TRBJ2-5, with 8 bases lining up with TRBD1. This CDR3 is built from 16 residues. J lost 2 bases, V lost 0 bases, and 5 bases had no gene match. Germline CDR1 is SEHNR and CDR2 is FQNEAQ (reference sequence). This chain's CDR3 is CASSLAQGGTQETQYF. In nucleotides, the CDR3 is TGTGCCAGCAGCTTAGCACAGGGGGGCACTCAAGAGACCCAGTACTTC.